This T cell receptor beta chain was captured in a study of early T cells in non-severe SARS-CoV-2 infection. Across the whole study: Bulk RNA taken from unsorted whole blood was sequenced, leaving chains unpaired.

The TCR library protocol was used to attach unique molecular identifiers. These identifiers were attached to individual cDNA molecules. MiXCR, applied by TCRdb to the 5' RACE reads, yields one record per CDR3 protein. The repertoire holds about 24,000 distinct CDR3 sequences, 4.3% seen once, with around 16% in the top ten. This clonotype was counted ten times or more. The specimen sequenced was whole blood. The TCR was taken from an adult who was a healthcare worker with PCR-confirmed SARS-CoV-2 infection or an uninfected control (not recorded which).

The CDR3 DNA is TGTGCCAGCAGCTTGACAGGGAGCAACACTGAAGCTTTCTTT. It encodes CASSLTGSNTEAFF. The chain joins TRBV7-2 to TRBJ1-1; 7 bases are shared with TRBD1. The CDR3 consists of 14 residues. Germline V gene sequence: CDR1 SGHTA, CDR2 FQGNSA. J lost 2 bases, V lost 3 bases, and 3 bases had no gene match.